This T cell receptor (beta chain) was found in a study of cytomegalovirus exposure and HLA in healthy donors. Study overall: Sequencing of roughly 180 million T cells in an earlier analysis found some 100 million unique TCR beta sequences. Samples from HLA-typed donors yielded about 85 million unique TCRs in an early data release. Study-level findings and limits: V- and J-gene trimming in TCR beta was tied to a missense DCLRE1C variant by an analysis performed later. The analysis excluded some indistinguishable V segments, including TRBV6-2 and TRBV6-3.

After removal of 2 bases from V and 8 bases from J, the junction contained 9 bases not matched to a gene. The CDR3 spans 16 residues. Per the germline V gene, CDR1 is MGHRA and CDR2 is YSYEKL. The study ran its PCR with 60 Vbeta and 13 Jbeta primers. TCRdb's copy holds only in-frame clones and misses some; the assay was immunoSEQ multiplex PCR. This table holds about 200,000 clones, over 80% found once. Comment on this clone: Its target is not known.

The chain has TRBV4-1 and TRBJ2-1; 10 bases align to TRBD2. The TCR sequence derives from a boy aged 2 to 10 in good health and CMV-seronegative. Sequencing used PBMCs. CDR3 in DNA: TGCGCCAGCAGCCAACCGGGACTAGCGAAACGTCATGAGCAGTTCTTC. This encodes CASSQPGLAKRHEQFF.